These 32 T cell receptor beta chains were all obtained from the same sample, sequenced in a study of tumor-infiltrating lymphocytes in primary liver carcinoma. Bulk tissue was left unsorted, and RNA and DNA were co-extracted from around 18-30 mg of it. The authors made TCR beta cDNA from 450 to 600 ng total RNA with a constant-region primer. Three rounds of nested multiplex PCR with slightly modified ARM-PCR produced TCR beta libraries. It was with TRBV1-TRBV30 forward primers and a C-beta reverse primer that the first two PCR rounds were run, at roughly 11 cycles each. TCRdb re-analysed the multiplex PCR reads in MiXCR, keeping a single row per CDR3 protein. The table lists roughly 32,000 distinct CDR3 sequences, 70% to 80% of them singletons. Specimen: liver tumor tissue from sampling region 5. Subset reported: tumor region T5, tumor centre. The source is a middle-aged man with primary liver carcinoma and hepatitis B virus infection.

CDR3 nucleotide sequence: TGTGCCAGCAGCCAAGGACAGGTAAGGAGCTACGAGCAGTACTTC. Translation: CASSQGQVRSYEQYF. The gene calls are TRBV14 and TRBJ2-7, with D perhaps matching TRBD1 (6 bases). Germline V gives CDR1 SGHDN, CDR2 FVKESK. V was pared by 1 base and J by 3 bases, with 13 bases between. CDR3 length equals 15 residues.

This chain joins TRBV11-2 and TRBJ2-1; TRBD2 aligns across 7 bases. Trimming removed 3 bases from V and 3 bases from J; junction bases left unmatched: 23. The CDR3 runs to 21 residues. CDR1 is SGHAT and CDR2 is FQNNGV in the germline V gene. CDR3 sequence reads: CASSFKHELGREWRNYNEQFF. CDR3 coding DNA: TGTGCCAGCAGCTTCAAGCATGAGTTGGGGCGGGAGTGGAGGAACTACAATGAGCAGTTCTTC. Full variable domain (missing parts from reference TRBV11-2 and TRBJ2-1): EAGVAQSPRYKIIEKRQSVAFWCNPISGHATLYWYQQILGQGPKLLIQFQNNGVVDDSQLPKDRFSAERLKGVDSTLKIQPAKLEDSAVYLCASSFKHELGREWRNYNEQFFGPGTRLTVL.

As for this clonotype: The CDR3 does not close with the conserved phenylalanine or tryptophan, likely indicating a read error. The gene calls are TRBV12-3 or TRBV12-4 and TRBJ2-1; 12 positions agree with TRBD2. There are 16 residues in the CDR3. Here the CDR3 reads CASSLAGTSGFEEQFY. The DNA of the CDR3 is TGTGCCAGCAGTCTAGCCGGGACTAGCGGGTTCGAGGAGCAGTTCTAC.

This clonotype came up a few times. The CDR3 here is CASSYQYTDTQYF. DNA for the CDR3: TGTGCCAGCAGTTATCAGTACACAGATACGCAGTATTTT. V is TRBV12-3 or TRBV12-4 and J is TRBJ2-3, with D unclear. Trimming stripped 4 bases from V and 2 bases from J, with 7 bases between. This CDR3 is built from 13 residues.

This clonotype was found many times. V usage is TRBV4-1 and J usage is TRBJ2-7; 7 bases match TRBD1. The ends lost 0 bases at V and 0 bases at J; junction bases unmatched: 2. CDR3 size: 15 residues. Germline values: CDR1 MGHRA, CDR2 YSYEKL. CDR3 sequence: CASSQEDRYSYEQYF. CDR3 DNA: TGCGCCAGCAGCCAAGAGGACAGGTACTCCTACGAGCAGTACTTC.

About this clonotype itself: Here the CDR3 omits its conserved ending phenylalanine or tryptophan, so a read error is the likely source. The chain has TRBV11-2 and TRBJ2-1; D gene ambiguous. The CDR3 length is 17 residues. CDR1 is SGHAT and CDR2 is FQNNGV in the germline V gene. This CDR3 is CASSLSWVAFFGNEQFL. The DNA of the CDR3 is TGCGCCAGCAGCTTAAGTTGGGTAGCCTTCTTCGGGAATGAGCAGTTCTTA.

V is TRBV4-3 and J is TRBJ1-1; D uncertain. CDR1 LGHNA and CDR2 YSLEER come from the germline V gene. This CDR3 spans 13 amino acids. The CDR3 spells CTSSQDTTSEAFF. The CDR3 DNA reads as TGCACTAGCAGCCAAGATACCACGTCCGAAGCTTTCTTT.

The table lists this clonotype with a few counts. The CDR3 coding sequence is TGTGCCGACAGCTTCGGAGAGGCTAGCGAGCAGTACTTC. The encoded protein is CADSFGEASEQYF. This rearrangement joins TRBV11-2 to TRBJ2-7, with D tentatively TRBD1 (5 bases). From germline, CDR1 is SGHAT and CDR2 FQNNGV. Deletions cut 11 bases from V and 6 bases from J, with 20 bases between. The CDR3 has 13 residues.

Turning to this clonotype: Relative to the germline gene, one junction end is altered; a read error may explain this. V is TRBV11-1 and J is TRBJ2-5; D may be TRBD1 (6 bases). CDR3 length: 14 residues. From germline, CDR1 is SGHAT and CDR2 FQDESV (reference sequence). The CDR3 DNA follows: TGTGCCGGCAGTAGACAGGTGGAGGTAGAGACCCAGTACTTC. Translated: CAGSRQVEVETQYF.

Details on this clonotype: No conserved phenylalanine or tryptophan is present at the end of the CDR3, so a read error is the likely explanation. This CDR3 is CASTEISYSNQPQHS. The DNA for the CDR3 is TGTGCCAGCACTGAAATCTCATATAGCAATCAGCCCCAGCATTCT. V usage is TRBV6-1 and J usage is TRBJ1-5; no clear D gene. CDR3 length: 15 residues. Germline-derived CDR1 and CDR2 are MNHNS and SASEGT.

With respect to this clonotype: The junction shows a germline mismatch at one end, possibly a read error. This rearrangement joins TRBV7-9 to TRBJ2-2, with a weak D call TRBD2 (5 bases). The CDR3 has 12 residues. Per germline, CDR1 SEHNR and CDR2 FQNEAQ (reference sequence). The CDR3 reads CASRSNAGELFF. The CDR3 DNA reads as TGTGCCAGCAGGTCGAACGCCGGGGAGTTGTTTTTT. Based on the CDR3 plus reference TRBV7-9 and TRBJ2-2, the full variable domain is DTGVSQNPRHKITKRGQNVTFRCDPISEHNRLYWYRQTLGQGPEFLTYFQNEAQLEKSRLLSDRFSAERPKGSFSTLEIQRTEQGDSAMYLCASRSNAGELFFGEGSRLTVL.

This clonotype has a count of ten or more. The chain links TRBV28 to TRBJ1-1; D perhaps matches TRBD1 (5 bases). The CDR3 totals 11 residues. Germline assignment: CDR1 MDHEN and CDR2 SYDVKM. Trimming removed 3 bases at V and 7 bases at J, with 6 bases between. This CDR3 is CASSFGGEAFF. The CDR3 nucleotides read TGTGCCAGCAGTTTTGGGGGTGAAGCTTTCTTT.

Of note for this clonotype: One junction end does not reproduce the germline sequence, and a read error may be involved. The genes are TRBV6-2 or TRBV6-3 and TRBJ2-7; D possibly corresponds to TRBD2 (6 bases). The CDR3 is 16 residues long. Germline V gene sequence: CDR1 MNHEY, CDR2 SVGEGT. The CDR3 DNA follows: TGTGCCAGCAGTTATTCGACTGTGACGGGAGACTACGAGCACTACTTC. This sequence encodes CASSYSTVTGDYEHYF.

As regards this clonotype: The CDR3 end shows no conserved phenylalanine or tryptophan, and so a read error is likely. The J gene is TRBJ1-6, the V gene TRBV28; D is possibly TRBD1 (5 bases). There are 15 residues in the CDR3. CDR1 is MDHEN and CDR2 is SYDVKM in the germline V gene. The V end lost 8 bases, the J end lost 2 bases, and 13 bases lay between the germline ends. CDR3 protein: CASGAGPAYNSPLHS. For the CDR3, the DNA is TGTGCCAGCGGGGCAGGGCCGGCCTATAATTCACCCCTCCACTCT.

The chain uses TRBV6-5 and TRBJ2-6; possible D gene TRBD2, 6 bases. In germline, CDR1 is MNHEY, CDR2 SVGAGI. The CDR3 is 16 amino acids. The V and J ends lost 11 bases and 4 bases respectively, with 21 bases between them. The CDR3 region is CAGSYSIAVGANVLTF. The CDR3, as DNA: TGTGCCGGTAGTTACTCCATAGCGGTCGGGGCCAACGTCCTGACTTTC.

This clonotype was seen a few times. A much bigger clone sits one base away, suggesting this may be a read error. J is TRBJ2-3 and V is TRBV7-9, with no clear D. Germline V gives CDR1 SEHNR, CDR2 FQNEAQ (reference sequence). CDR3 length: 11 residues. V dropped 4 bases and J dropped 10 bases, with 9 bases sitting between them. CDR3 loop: CASSSSGSQYF. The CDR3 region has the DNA TGTGCCAGCAGCTCTAGTGGATCGCAGTATTTT.

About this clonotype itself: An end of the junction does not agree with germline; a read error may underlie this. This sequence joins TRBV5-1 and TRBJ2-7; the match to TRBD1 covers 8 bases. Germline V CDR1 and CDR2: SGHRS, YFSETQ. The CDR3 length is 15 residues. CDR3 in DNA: TGCGCCAGCTGCTCATGGACAGGGCTGTCCTACGAGCAGCACTTC. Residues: CASCSWTGLSYEQHF.

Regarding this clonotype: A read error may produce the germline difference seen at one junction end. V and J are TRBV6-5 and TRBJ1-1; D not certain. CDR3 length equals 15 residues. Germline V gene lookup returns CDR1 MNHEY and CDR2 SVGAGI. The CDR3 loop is CDSSYSRQRNTEAFF. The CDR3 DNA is TGTGACAGCAGTTACTCGAGGCAAAGAAACACTGAAGCTTTCTTT.

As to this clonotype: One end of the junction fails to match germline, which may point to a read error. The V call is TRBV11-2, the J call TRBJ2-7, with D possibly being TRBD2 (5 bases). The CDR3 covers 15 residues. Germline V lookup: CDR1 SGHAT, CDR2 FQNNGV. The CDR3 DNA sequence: TGTGCCACCAGCCCATCGTGGCTAGCAGAGTACGAGCACTACTTC. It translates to CATSPSWLAEYEHYF.

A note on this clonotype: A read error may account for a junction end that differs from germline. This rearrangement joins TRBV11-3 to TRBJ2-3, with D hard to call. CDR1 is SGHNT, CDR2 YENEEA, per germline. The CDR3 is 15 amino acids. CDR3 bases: TGTGCCAGCATCTTAGAGTCCGGGCGCACAGTTAGGCAGTATTTT. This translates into CASILESGRTVRQYF.

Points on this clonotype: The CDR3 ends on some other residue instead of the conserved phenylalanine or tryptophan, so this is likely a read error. CDR3 DNA: TGTGCCAGCAGCTTAGACGGGTTCACTAATGAAATACTGTTTCTT. The encoded protein is CASSLDGFTNEILFL. This chain uses TRBV11-2 with TRBJ1-4; D not certain. The CDR3 consists of 15 residues. Germline CDR1 and CDR2: SGHAT and FQNNGV.

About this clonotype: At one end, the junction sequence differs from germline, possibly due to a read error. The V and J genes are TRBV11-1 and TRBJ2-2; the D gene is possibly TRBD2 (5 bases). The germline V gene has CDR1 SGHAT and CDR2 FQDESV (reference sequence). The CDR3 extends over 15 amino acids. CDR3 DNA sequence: TGTGCCAGCAGTTCCAGAGGGCCGTTCACCAGGGAGCTGTTTTTT. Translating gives CASSSRGPFTRELFF.

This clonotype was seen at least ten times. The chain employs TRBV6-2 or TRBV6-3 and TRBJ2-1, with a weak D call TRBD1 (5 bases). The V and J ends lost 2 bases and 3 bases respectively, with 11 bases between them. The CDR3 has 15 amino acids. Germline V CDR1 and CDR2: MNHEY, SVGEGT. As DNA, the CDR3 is TGTGCCAGCAGTTACCTCGGACACTTCTACAATGAGCAGTTCTTC. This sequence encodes CASSYLGHFYNEQFF.

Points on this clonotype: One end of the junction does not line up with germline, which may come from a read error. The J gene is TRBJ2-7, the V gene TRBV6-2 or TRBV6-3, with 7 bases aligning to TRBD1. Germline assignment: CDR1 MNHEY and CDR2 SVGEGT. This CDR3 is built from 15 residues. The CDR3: CASTYHLDRACGQYF. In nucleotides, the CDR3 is TGTGCCAGCACTTACCATCTAGACAGGGCATGCGGGCAGTACTTC.

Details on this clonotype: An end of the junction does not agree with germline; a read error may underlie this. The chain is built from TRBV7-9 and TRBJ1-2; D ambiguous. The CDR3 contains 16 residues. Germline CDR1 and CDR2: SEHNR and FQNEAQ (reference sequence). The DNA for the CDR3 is TGTGCCAGCAGCCCCGAGCGCTGGCTGCCCCAGTATGGCTACATCTTC. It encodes CASSPERWLPQYGYIF.

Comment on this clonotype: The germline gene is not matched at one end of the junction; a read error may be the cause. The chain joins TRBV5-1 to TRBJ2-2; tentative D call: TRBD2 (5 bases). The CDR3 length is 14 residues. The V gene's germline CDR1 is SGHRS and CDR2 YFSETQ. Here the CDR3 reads CASSLSVNTGELLF. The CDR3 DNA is TGCGCCAGCAGCTTATCAGTGAACACCGGGGAGCTGCTTTTT.

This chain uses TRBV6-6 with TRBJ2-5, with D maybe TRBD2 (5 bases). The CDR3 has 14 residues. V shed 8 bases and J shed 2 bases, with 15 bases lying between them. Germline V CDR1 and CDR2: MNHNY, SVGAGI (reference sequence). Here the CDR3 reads CASRPCGRQETQYF. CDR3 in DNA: TGTGCCAGCCGTCCCTGCGGGCGACAAGAGACCCAGTACTTC.

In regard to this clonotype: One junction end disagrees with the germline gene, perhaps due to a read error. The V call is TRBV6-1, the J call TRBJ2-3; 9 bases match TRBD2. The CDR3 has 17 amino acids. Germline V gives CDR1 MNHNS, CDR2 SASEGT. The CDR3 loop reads CVSSAGGTSWTWGTQYF. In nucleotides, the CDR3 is TGTGTCAGCAGTGCCGGAGGGACTAGCTGGACGTGGGGTACGCAGTATTTT.

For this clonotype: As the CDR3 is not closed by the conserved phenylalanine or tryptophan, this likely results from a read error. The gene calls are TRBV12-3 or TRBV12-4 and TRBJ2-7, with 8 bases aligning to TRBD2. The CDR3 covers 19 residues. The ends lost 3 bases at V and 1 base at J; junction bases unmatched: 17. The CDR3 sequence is CASSFSRVERERLSYEQYL. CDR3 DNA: TGTGCCAGCAGTTTCTCAAGGGTGGAGCGGGAGCGTTTATCCTACGAGCAGTACTTA.

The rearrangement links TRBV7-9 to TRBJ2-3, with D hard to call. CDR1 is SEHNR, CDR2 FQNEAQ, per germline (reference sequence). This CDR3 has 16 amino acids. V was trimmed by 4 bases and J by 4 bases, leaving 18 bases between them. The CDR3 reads CASSSYTGGLADTQYF. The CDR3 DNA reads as TGTGCCAGCAGCTCCTACACCGGTGGGCTTGCAGATACGCAGTATTTT.

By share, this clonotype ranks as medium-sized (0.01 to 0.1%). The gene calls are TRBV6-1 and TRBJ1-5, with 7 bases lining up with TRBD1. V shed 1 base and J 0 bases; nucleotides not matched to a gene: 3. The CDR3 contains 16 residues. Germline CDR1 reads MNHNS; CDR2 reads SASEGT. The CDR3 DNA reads TGTGCCAGCAGTGAAGGGACAGGCGATAGCAATCAGCCCCAGCATTTT. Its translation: CASSEGTGDSNQPQHF.

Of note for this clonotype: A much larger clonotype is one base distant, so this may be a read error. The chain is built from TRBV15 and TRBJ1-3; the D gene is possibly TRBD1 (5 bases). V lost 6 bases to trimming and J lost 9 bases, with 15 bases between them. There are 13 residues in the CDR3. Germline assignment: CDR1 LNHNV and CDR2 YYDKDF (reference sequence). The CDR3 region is CATRRGGGSTIYF. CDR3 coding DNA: TGTGCCACCAGAAGGGGAGGTGGGAGCACCATATATTTT.